Listed below are T cell receptor beta chains from one sample, sequenced in a study of tumor and adjacent non-tumor tissue in lung cancer. TCRdb ran MiXCR on the multiplex PCR reads and lists one entry per CDR3 protein. The sample has 40,000 or so distinct CDR3 sequences; approximately 57% are singletons. Specimen: distant non-tumor lung tissue. These receptors were taken from a man in his fifties or sixties with non-small cell lung cancer. The conserved cysteine and the conserved F or W are not part of the CDR3 here.

CDR3 protein	V gene	J gene
ASSPQTGSTGELF	TRBV19	TRBJ2-2
ASVQRDRSQF	TRBV28	TRBJ2-1
DSSPGTSLYEQY	TRBV28	TRBJ2-7
SARVPGAYNQPQH	TRBV20-1	TRBJ1-5
ACSLLAGAYEHY	TRBV12-3/TRBV12-4	TRBJ2-7
ASSPTRVDTVELL	TRBV11-3	TRBJ2-2
ATGESNGDQEIQY	TRBV10-3	TRBJ2-5
ASSLATARDEQY	TRBV5-1	TRBJ2-7
ATSSQGVNSPLH	TRBV24-1	TRBJ1-6
ASSETDYERY	TRBV10-2	TRBJ2-7
STRTSTDTQY	TRBV20-1	TRBJ2-3
ASCYSTGKQSYEQY	TRBV6-6	TRBJ2-7
SAERSHGSYNEQF	TRBV20-1	TRBJ2-1
SVDPGFYNEQL	TRBV29-1	TRBJ2-1
ASSSGTGRTYEQH	TRBV11-2	TRBJ2-7
ASNQEDSGDEKLF	TRBV4-2	TRBJ1-4
ASSFPGLTRK	TRBV11-2	TRBJ2-3
ASSSQENTEAF	TRBV6-2/TRBV6-3	TRBJ1-1
AWSEGSGVDLTDTQY	TRBV30	TRBJ2-3
SARDRGRSNQPQH	TRBV20-1	TRBJ1-5